The 12 T cell receptor beta chains below all came from one sample that was sequenced in a study of cytomegalovirus exposure and HLA in healthy donors (dated by TCRdb to between 2016 and 2019). To prepare the library, the immunoSEQ multiplex PCR assay was applied. The multiplex PCR relied on a mix of 60 forward primers for TCR Vbeta segments and 13 reverse primers for TCR Jbeta segments. The clones in this table, taken by TCRdb from immuneACCESS, are in-frame only. Not every clone is retained; where verified, under half of the shortfall comes from an unresolved V gene, and the cause of the rest is unknown. In this sample the table shows approximately 38,000 clones, 66% of which occur a single time. Roughly 18% of the sample rests with the top ten. Specimen: PBMCs. Receptor source: a man aged 45-65 years in good health and CMV-seropositive.

A single count supports this clone. This chain connects TRBV5-6 to TRBJ1-1; possibly TRBD1 for D (6 bases). V was pared by 1 base and J by 7 bases, with 26 bases between. Per germline, CDR1 SGHDT and CDR2 YYEEEE. This CDR3 region has 18 residues. CDR3: CASSLLLRGEVPDSEAFF. The CDR3 DNA reads as TGTGCCAGCAGCTTGTTATTGCGGGGGGAGGTCCCGGACAGTGAAGCTTTCTTT.

A word on this clone: One end of the junction varies from germline; a read error may be responsible. This chain joins TRBV6-6 and TRBJ2-7; possible D gene TRBD1, 6 bases. Germline CDR1 MNHNY, CDR2 SVGAGI (reference sequence). This CDR3 region has 14 residues. DNA of the CDR3: TGTGCCAGCACCACGACAGGCCTGACCTACGAGCAGCACTTC. Residues: CASTTTGLTYEQHF.

The rearrangement uses TRBV19 and TRBJ2-6; TRBD2 aligns across 8 bases. This CDR3 contains 16 residues. J gave up 4 bases and V 5 bases, and 7 bases lay outside the gene matches. Germline V gives CDR1 LNHDA, CDR2 SQIVND (reference sequence). This CDR3 reads CASSPRGGTGANVLTF. The CDR3 DNA is TGTGCCAGTAGTCCCCGGGGGGGGACGGGGGCCAACGTCCTGACTTTC.

This clone showed up just once. The V and J genes are TRBV5-1 and TRBJ1-6; the D gene is possibly TRBD1 (6 bases). V shed 0 bases and J shed 10 bases, with 14 bases lying between them. The germline V gene has CDR1 SGHRS and CDR2 YFSETQ. CDR3 length: 15 amino acids. This chain's CDR3 is CASSLARGAGSPLHF. CDR3 nucleotide sequence: TGCGCCAGCAGCTTGGCCCGGGGGGCTGGGTCACCCCTCCACTTT.

The chain combines TRBV7-6 with TRBJ1-1, with TRBD1 matching over 7 bases. V was pared by 5 bases and J by 2 bases, with 8 bases of the junction left unmatched. The CDR3 is made up of 15 amino acids. CDR1 and CDR2 (germline): SGHVS, FNYEAQ. The CDR3 sequence: CASSRGGSTNTEAFF. DNA for the CDR3: TGTGCCAGCAGCCGAGGGGGCAGCACAAACACTGAAGCTTTCTTT.

The chain joins TRBV2 to TRBJ2-5, with 9 bases matching TRBD2. Germline V gene data show CDR1 as SNHLY and CDR2 as FYNNEI. The CDR3 runs to 15 residues. V dropped 6 bases and J dropped 1; count of bases not matched to a gene: 6. CDR3 bases: TGTGCCAGCAGGAGTCCAGCGGGGGGCCAAGAGACCCAGTACTTC. Translation gives CASRSPAGGQETQYF. The full variable domain, with the rest looked up from reference TRBV2 and TRBJ2-5, is EPEVTQTPSHQVTQMGQEVILRCVPISNHLYFYWYRQILGQKVEFLVSFYNNEISEKSEIFDDQFSVERPDGSNFTLKIRSTKLEDSAMYFCASRSPAGGQETQYFGPGTRLLVL.

This chain joins TRBV5-1 and TRBJ1-1; D may be TRBD1 (5 bases). V was cut by 3 bases and J by 7 bases, with 7 bases left in between. Looked up from germline, CDR1 is SGHRS and CDR2 is YFSETQ. The CDR3 is 11 amino acids. CDR3 loop: CASSSQGEAFF. The DNA of the CDR3 is TGCGCCAGCAGCTCTCAGGGTGAAGCTTTCTTT. Using reference TRBV5-1 and TRBJ1-1 for the parts outside the CDR3, the full variable domain is KAGVTQTPRYLIKTRGQQVTLSCSPISGHRSVSWYQQTPGQGLQFLFEYFSETQRNKGNFPGRFSGRQFSNSRSEMNVSTLELGDSALYLCASSSQGEAFFGQGTRLTVV.

There are a few counts of this clone. V is TRBV6-5 and J is TRBJ1-4, with 9 nucleotides matching TRBD1. This CDR3 region has 15 residues. Germline CDR1 MNHEY, CDR2 SVGAGI. After removal of 1 base from V and 7 bases from J, the junction contained 4 bases not matched to a gene. The CDR3 sequence is CASSYYGDRAEKLFF. The DNA for the CDR3 is TGTGCCAGCAGTTACTATGGGGACAGGGCTGAAAAACTGTTTTTT.

The chain employs TRBV7-2 and TRBJ2-3, with 9 bases that match TRBD2. The CDR3 totals 16 residues. CDR1 and CDR2 from the germline V gene are SGHTA and FQGNSA. Germline trimming cut 2 bases from V and 1 base from J; bases unmatched to any gene: 4. CDR3 in DNA: TGTGCCAGCAGCTTACTGGGACTAGCTCGCACAGATACGCAGTATTTT. Protein product: CASSLLGLARTDTQYF.

The chain combines TRBV19 with TRBJ1-1; perhaps TRBD1 as D (5 bases). The V gene lost 3 bases and the J gene lost 3 bases, with 8 bases spanning the gap. Per germline, CDR1 LNHDA and CDR2 SQIVND (reference sequence). This CDR3 has 13 residues. In DNA, the CDR3 is TGTGCCAGTAGTATCACAGGAGACACTGAAGCTTTCTTT. Protein sequence: CASSITGDTEAFF.

CDR3 sequence reads: CASTSPGLTYEQYF. CDR3 bases: TGTGCCAGCACTTCCCCCGGACTTACCTACGAGCAGTACTTC. The chain joins TRBV6-5 to TRBJ2-7; perhaps TRBD2 as D (5 bases). In germline, CDR1 is MNHEY, CDR2 SVGAGI. Trimming stripped 7 bases from V and 2 bases from J, with 15 bases between. This CDR3 has 14 residues.

This clone was seen more than once but under ten times. V gene TRBV10-3 combines with J gene TRBJ1-2; D may be TRBD1 (6 bases). Germline assignment: CDR1 ENHRY and CDR2 SYGVKD. V lost 6 bases to trimming and J lost 5 bases, with 16 bases between them. The CDR3 has 14 residues. The CDR3 nucleotides are TGTGCCATCAGCAGGGGACAAGACGGTTATGGCTACACCTTC. The encoded protein is CAISRGQDGYGYTF.